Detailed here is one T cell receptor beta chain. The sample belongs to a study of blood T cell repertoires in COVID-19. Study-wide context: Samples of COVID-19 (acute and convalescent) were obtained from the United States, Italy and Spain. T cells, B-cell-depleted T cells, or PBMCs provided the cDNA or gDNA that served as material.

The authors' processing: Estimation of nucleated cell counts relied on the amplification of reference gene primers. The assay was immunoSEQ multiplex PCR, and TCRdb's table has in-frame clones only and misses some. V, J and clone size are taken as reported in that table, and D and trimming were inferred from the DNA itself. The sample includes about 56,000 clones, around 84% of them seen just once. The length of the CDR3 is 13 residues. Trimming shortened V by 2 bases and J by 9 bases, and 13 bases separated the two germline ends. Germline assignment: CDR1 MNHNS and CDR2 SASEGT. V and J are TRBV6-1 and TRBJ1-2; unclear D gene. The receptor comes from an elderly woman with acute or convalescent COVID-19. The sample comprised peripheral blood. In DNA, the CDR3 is TGTGCCAGCAGTGAAAATTCTATGAGTAGCTACACCTTC. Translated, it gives CASSENSMSSYTF.